The clone carrying this T cell receptor (beta chain) was recorded many times. V was clipped by 5 bases and J by 5 bases; unmatched bases: 6. Germline CDR1 SEHNR, CDR2 FQNEAQ (reference sequence). This CDR3 comprises 14 residues. This sample stems from a study of regulatory T cells in long-lasting Graves disease. Study-wide background: Patients newly diagnosed with Graves' had been on antithyroid drugs for under 3 months.

CDR3 regions were amplified by Arm-PCR using iRepertoire HTBI primers to build TCR beta libraries. Using its own MiXCR run on the multiplex PCR reads, TCRdb lists one record per CDR3 protein. The sample includes 500,000 to 700,000 distinct CDR3 sequences, about 16% seen only once; the top ten take 15% to 20%. Time point in this sample: newly diagnosed GD, antithyroid drugs for less than 3 months. Isolated PBMC RNA provided the starting material for the TCR library. The same data also contributed to another study, on T cells in Graves' hyperthyroidism and ophthalmopathy.

The chain uses TRBV7-9 and TRBJ2-5; 9 nucleotides align to TRBD2. This material consisted of peripheral blood mononuclear cells (PBMCs), taken at new diagnosis, from a patient treated with antithyroid drugs. This TCR derives from a woman in her thirties with Graves disease. CDR3 in DNA: TGTGCCAGCAGCGGGACTAGCCCCTATGAGACCCAGTACTTC. Its translation is CASSGTSPYETQYF.